The 11 T cell receptor beta chains listed next were all sequenced from one sample in a study of T cell clones after liver transplantation. The protocol was immunoSEQ multiplex PCR, while the TCRdb copy is restricted to in-frame clones and leaves out a portion. The sample has 60,000 or so clones; less than 75% are singletons. The sequenced sample was CD4+ T cells from blood, obtained at the 22-month timepoint. These receptors originate from a human patient who received a liver transplant. The graft donor may have contributed some T cells.

The V gene is TRBV7-3, the J gene TRBJ1-4; possibly TRBD1 for D (5 bases). Looked up from germline, CDR1 is SGHTA and CDR2 is FQGTGA. V shed 0 bases and J shed 5 bases, with 7 bases lying between them. This CDR3 spans 14 amino acids. The CDR3 sequence: CASSLTGGNEKLFF. In DNA, the CDR3 is TGTGCCAGCAGCTTAACCGGGGGAAATGAAAAACTGTTTTTT.

The V and J genes are TRBV11-2 and TRBJ2-5; tentatively, D is TRBD2 (6 bases). This CDR3 has 12 amino acids. Between the trimmed V and J ends, which lost 8 bases and 5 bases, there was a span of 12 bases. Germline loops: CDR1 SGHAT, CDR2 FQNNGV. CDR3 protein: CASLGGWETQYF. DNA of the CDR3: TGTGCCAGCCTCGGGGGATGGGAGACCCAGTACTTC.

V and J are TRBV28 and TRBJ2-7; 8 bases map to TRBD1. Germline trimming cut 7 bases from V and 3 bases from J; bases unmatched to any gene: 14. CDR3 length equals 16 residues. Germline-derived CDR1 and CDR2 are MDHEN and SYDVKM. CDR3 sequence (DNA): TGTGCCAGCAACTCACAGGGGACAGGCCGGGTCTACGAGCAGTACTTC. Residues: CASNSQGTGRVYEQYF. The variable domain in full, with the rest retrieved from reference TRBV28 and TRBJ2-7, is DVKVTQSSRYLVKRTGEKVFLECVQDMDHENMFWYRQDPGLGLRLIYFSYDVKMKEKGDIPEGYSVSREKKERFSLILESASTNQTSMYLCASNSQGTGRVYEQYFGPGTRLTVT.

This clone was detected a few times. This chain joins TRBV9 and TRBJ2-1; the match to TRBD1 covers 9 bases. CDR3 size: 15 residues. Germline CDR1 SGDLS, CDR2 YYNGEE. Trimming at V came to 4 bases and at J to 5 bases, leaving 7 bases not matched to a gene. The CDR3 here is CASSIGQGINNEQFF. CDR3 coding DNA: TGTGCCAGCAGCATAGGACAGGGGATTAACAATGAGCAGTTCTTC.

The chain links TRBV28 to TRBJ1-2; D call uncertain. The CDR3 is made up of 15 amino acids. V shed 7 bases and J shed 1 base, with 16 bases lying between them. CDR1 MDHEN and CDR2 SYDVKM come from the germline V gene. CDR3 residues: CASTTPANYNYGYTF. CDR3 nucleotide sequence: TGTGCCAGCACTACCCCGGCAAACTATAACTATGGCTACACCTTC.

The CDR3 loop reads CASKAGNYGYTF. CDR3 coding DNA: TGTGCCAGCAAGGCAGGAAACTATGGCTACACCTTC. The chain combines TRBV2 with TRBJ1-2; D unresolved. This CDR3 comprises 12 residues. Germline loops: CDR1 SNHLY, CDR2 FYNNEI. Trimming took off 7 bases at V and 2 bases at J, with 8 bases between the two ends.

V usage is TRBV28 and J usage is TRBJ1-5; no reliable D call. The CDR3 runs 14 residues. The germline V and J ends were trimmed by 7 bases and 1 base, with 11 bases remaining between them. Per the germline V gene, CDR1 is MDHEN and CDR2 is SYDVKM. CDR3: CASTPVGSNQPQHF. The CDR3 DNA follows: TGTGCCAGCACTCCGGTGGGAAGCAATCAGCCCCAGCATTTT.

This clone was found a few times. The V and J genes are TRBV19 and TRBJ1-1, with TRBD1 matching over 9 bases. The CDR3 spans 13 residues. After removal of 4 bases from V and 6 bases from J, the junction contained 3 bases not matched to a gene. Germline CDR1 LNHDA, CDR2 SQIVND (reference sequence). In DNA, the CDR3 is TGTGCCAGTAGTACGACAGGGGGGGCTGAAGCTTTCTTT. It is translated as CASSTTGGAEAFF.

This chain joins TRBV2 and TRBJ1-4; D gene ambiguous. CDR1 SNHLY and CDR2 FYNNEI come from the germline V gene. The CDR3 length is 11 residues. The V gene lost 8 bases and the J gene lost 11 bases, with 12 bases spanning the gap. For the CDR3, the DNA is TGTGCCAGCGGGAACAGTCGGAAACTGTTTTTT. This sequence encodes CASGNSRKLFF.

The V and J genes are TRBV28 and TRBJ2-4; TRBD1 matches 8 bases. The CDR3 length is 14 residues. V gave up 2 bases and J gave up 6 bases; unmatched junction bases: 3. Germline-derived CDR1 and CDR2 are MDHEN and SYDVKM. The CDR3 nucleotides read TGTGCCAGCAGTTTAGGAGGACAGGGAAACATTCAGTACTTC. Its translation: CASSLGGQGNIQYF.

This chain uses TRBV4-1 with TRBJ2-1, with TRBD2 identical over 9 bases. The CDR3 consists of 17 residues. The germline V gene has CDR1 MGHRA and CDR2 YSYEKL. Trimming took 3 bases from V and 8 from J; bases not matched to a gene: 14. CDR3: CASSQGLASGDRDEQFF. As DNA, the CDR3 is TGCGCCAGCAGCCAGGGCCTCGCTAGCGGGGATAGGGATGAGCAGTTCTTC.